The 2 T cell receptor beta chains reported below all come from one sample, sequenced in a study of T-cell memory formation after mild COVID-19. TCRdb independently ran MiXCR on the 5' RACE reads; one entry per CDR3 protein. The sample lists 85,000 to 130,000 distinct CDR3 sequences, 11% occurring once. Specimen: PBMCs or a T cell subset sorted from them (not recorded which). These TCRs come from a man aged 18 to 29 who had mild COVID-19 (a few samples of this study predate the infection). Cell type and time point are not known.

This clonotype was seen a handful of times. The chain uses TRBV6-6 and TRBJ1-1; D gene unclear. This CDR3 contains 15 residues. The V gene's germline CDR1 is MNHNY and CDR2 SVGAGI (reference sequence). V was clipped by 0 bases and J by 1 base, with 9 bases between them. CDR3 nucleotide sequence: TGTGCCAGCAGTTACTCGAACGGAGGGAACACTGAAGCTTTCTTT. This codes for CASSYSNGGNTEAFF.

The genes are TRBV5-1 and TRBJ2-1; TRBD1 matches 7 bases. The trim removed 0 bases at V and 6 bases at J, leaving 3 bases unmatched. From germline, CDR1 is SGHRS and CDR2 YFSETQ. The CDR3 consists of 14 residues. The CDR3 here is CASSLDRGSNEQFF. CDR3 sequence (DNA): TGCGCCAGCAGCTTGGACAGGGGTAGCAATGAGCAGTTCTTC.